This entry concerns a single T cell receptor (beta chain). This clonotype has more than one count but fewer than ten. No antigen is known for it. The input lacks base qualities; no much larger clone sits a single base away. The CDR3 has 14 amino acids, counting the end cysteine and phenylalanine. The CDR3 DNA has 42 bases and is translated from base 1. For CDR1 and CDR2, the germline V gene lists SGHDT and YYEEEE. V is reduced by 4 bases and J by 2 bases, leaving a spacing of 12 bases between them. Donors were a few dozen systemically healthy Caucasian individuals from Russia aged 6 to 90 years. Roughly 10 milliliters of peripheral blood were drawn from each donor into EDTA-treated Vacutainer tubes. Ficoll-Paque density-gradient centrifugation was used to isolate PBMCs, with at least 6.5 million per sample. Total RNA was extracted from PBMCs with Trizol reagent, with at least 5.5 micrograms obtained per sample. For every donor, an aliquot of PBMCs went through flow cytometry to measure the percentages of naive CD45RAhigh/CD27high T cells.

The library came from 5' RACE. The sequencing machine was an Illumina HiSeq 2500. A second PCR of roughly 7 to 11 cycles was performed with a sample-barcoded 5' primer and a J-beta primer mix. Each TCR beta cDNA molecule received a unique molecular identifier from a template-switch 5' adaptor carrying 12 random nucleotides. At least 2.5 million CDR3-containing paired-end reads were obtained from each sample. First-strand cDNA was synthesized from all RNA with the Mint cDNA synthesis kit, primed by a TRBC-specific oligonucleotide. Following uracil-DNA glycosylase treatment, a first 18-cycle PCR with universal primers M1SS and BC2_uni_R was performed on all cDNA. Under the source paper's analysis protocol: For normalization, 1 million high-quality reads were randomly selected from each sample, with every read carrying a distinct molecular identifier. Reads sharing molecular identifiers were discarded rather than binned into consensus sequences. MiTCR, with a Q25 quality threshold and the strictest error-elimination algorithm, was used for CDR3 identification, clonotype clustering and error correction. A nonparametric unseen species model with Euler transformation was used to estimate a lower bound on total TCR beta diversity. In-frame beta chains were kept once TCRdb had trimmed the public reads at Q25 with fastp and called clones with MiXCR. Records with the same CDR3 protein are collapsed into one entry carrying the most frequent genes and DNA. Clone size and V and J calls follow TCRdb, not the original study. Counted in this sample were almost 1 million distinct CDR3 sequences; roughly half of them appeared once. The ten largest clones represent about a fifth of the sample.

This sample is part of a study of blood T cells in healthy people across ages (dated by TCRdb to between 2015 and 2016). Notes on the research overall: In model experiments, roughly one uniquely barcoded TCR beta cDNA molecule per two T cells was captured by template switching. Four age groups were formed from the donors: young (average approximately 15 years), middle-aged (approximately 42), aged (62) and long-lived (about 80). To avoid experimental bias, donors of different ages were randomly spread across the sequencing lanes. The study analyzed two additional independent replicas of 1 million unique cDNA reads from the same blood draw for two donors, one aged 18 to 29 and one aged 80 or older. Age-related changes in TCR beta repertoire diversity were measured in the study by deep sequencing normalized with unique cDNA molecular identifiers. What the study reported, not specific to this receptor: The CMV infection status of donors was not known, potentially confounding age-related changes in expanded clonotypes. Compared with the aged group, the long-lived group had more naive CD4+ T cells, fewer expanded clones and increased TCR diversity, suggesting age selection. Because profiling used bulk unsorted PBMCs, naive and antigen-experienced compartments could not be compared conclusively. A strong correlation was found between observed TCR beta diversity and the percentage of naive T cells measured by flow cytometry. Observed TCR beta diversity per million T cells fell roughly linearly with age, and a significant reduction was already apparent by age around 40. Estimates of total diversity based on one million sequenced T cells were regarded as lower bounds and as underestimates.

This clonotype originated in an older woman in good health. The rearranged segments are TRBV5-6 and TRBJ2-5; confidence is insufficient to name the D gene. The sequenced sample was blood. The DNA reads TGTGCCAGCAGCCAAACGAGAAGACAAGAGACCCAGTACTTC. The resulting protein is CASSQTRRQETQYF.